Each of the 26 T cell receptor beta chains below was sequenced from the same sample in a study of Ad26.COV2.S vaccination and SARS-CoV-2 variants. This sample's treatment: roughly 19 received Ad26.COV2.S at low or high dose, single or two shots; roughly five received placebo; per-sample allocation not given. Repertoires come from day 63 after the first vaccine or placebo injection. Data came from immunoSEQ multiplex PCR; TCRdb stores just in-frame clones and leaves some out. The sample has 300,000 to 400,000 clones, around 89% seen once. This specimen was peripheral blood, taken in a trial of Ad26.COV2.S vaccine versus placebo. These receptors came from a person aged 18-65 years who received the Ad26.COV2.S COVID-19 vaccine or a placebo.

The chain employs TRBV7-9 and TRBJ2-7, with a possible D match to TRBD1 (6 bases). Germline V gives CDR1 SEHNR, CDR2 FQNEAQ (reference sequence). This CDR3 is built from 16 residues. V lost 3 bases, J lost 0 bases, and 15 bases lay in between. The CDR3 is CASSLGGGRVSYEQYF. DNA of the CDR3: TGTGCCAGCAGCTTGGGTGGGGGCAGGGTCTCCTACGAGCAGTACTTC.

This chain joins TRBV7-8 and TRBJ2-1; 8 bases map to TRBD1. The CDR3 runs 16 residues. Per the germline V gene, CDR1 is SGHVS and CDR2 is FQNEAQ. After removal of 1 base from V and 7 bases from J, the junction contained 9 bases not matched to a gene. CDR3 protein: CASSLVGQGAGNEQFF. In DNA, the CDR3 is TGTGCCAGCAGCTTAGTAGGCCAGGGGGCGGGGAATGAGCAGTTCTTC.

The chain recombines TRBV3-1 (or the pseudogene TRBV3-2) with TRBJ1-2; no clear D gene. CDR3 length equals 14 residues. CDR1 is LGHDT, CDR2 YNNKEL, per germline (reference sequence). V lost 0 bases, J lost 3 bases, and 8 bases lay in between. CDR3 sequence: CASSQDNRYYGYTF. Written as DNA, the CDR3 is TGTGCCAGCAGCCAAGACAACAGATACTATGGCTACACCTTC.

This clone came up a few times. The chain couples TRBV28 to TRBJ1-6; D unclear. The CDR3 consists of 14 residues. CDR1 is MDHEN and CDR2 is SYDVKM in the germline V gene. V was pared by 4 bases and J by 5 bases, with 9 bases between. This CDR3 is CASSWAGNNSPLHF. Here the CDR3 DNA reads TGTGCCAGCAGTTGGGCGGGAAATAATTCACCCCTCCACTTT.

The chain recombines TRBV4-1 with TRBJ2-1, with 8 bases that match TRBD2. This CDR3 is 15 amino acids long. V gave up 2 bases and J gave up 6 bases; unmatched junction bases: 6. Germline V lookup: CDR1 MGHRA, CDR2 YSYEKL. CDR3: CASSQPGTRSNEQFF. The CDR3, as DNA: TGCGCCAGCAGCCAACCCGGGACTAGATCCAATGAGCAGTTCTTC.

This clone was recorded a few times. The chain has TRBV5-6 and TRBJ2-3, with a tentative D call TRBD2 (5 bases). The germline CDR1 and CDR2 sequences are SGHDT and YYEEEE. The CDR3 loop spans 16 amino acids. Trimming pared 0 bases from V and 0 bases from J, leaving 11 bases between. The CDR3 DNA reads TGTGCCAGCAGCTTGGGCCCGGGATTTAGCACAGATACGCAGTATTTT. Protein: CASSLGPGFSTDTQYF.

This clone was detected once. This chain links TRBV2 with TRBJ1-5; weak D call: TRBD1 (5 bases). V was cut by 6 bases and J by 4 bases, with 13 bases left in between. Germline assignment: CDR1 SNHLY and CDR2 FYNNEI. CDR3 length equals 14 residues. CDR3 sequence reads: CASRRGQVNQPQHF. CDR3 nucleotides: TGTGCCAGCAGAAGGGGCCAGGTGAATCAGCCCCAGCATTTT.

The rearrangement joins TRBV18 to TRBJ1-1; D is undetermined. The length of the CDR3 is 14 residues. The V end lost 0 bases, the J end lost 1 base, and 6 bases lay between the germline ends. Looked up from germline, CDR1 is KGHSH and CDR2 is LQKENI. DNA of the CDR3: TGTGCCAGCTCACCACCAGGGAGGAACACTGAAGCTTTCTTT. Translation gives CASSPPGRNTEAFF.

The chain uses TRBV3-1 (or the pseudogene TRBV3-2) and TRBJ2-2; D may be TRBD2 (5 bases). Germline CDR1 reads LGHDT; CDR2 reads YNNKEL (reference sequence). V was shortened by 2 bases and J by 2 bases, with 15 bases between the two germline ends. The CDR3 length is 17 residues. The CDR3 sequence is CASSQLREAVNTGELFF. The CDR3 coding sequence is TGTGCCAGCAGCCAACTCCGGGAAGCGGTAAACACCGGGGAGCTGTTTTTT.

The gene calls are TRBV28 and TRBJ1-2, with D possibly matching TRBD1 (6 bases). Germline V lookup: CDR1 MDHEN, CDR2 SYDVKM. The V end was cut by 6 bases, the J end by 3 bases, with 17 bases between. The CDR3 length is 15 residues. CDR3 in amino acids: CASRTHGQPDYGYTF. The CDR3 DNA sequence: TGTGCCAGCAGAACACACGGACAGCCGGACTATGGCTACACCTTC.

V and J are TRBV5-6 and TRBJ2-3; maybe TRBD1 (5 bases). CDR1 and CDR2 from the germline V gene are SGHDT and YYEEEE. The ends were cut back, 2 bases at V and 9 bases at J, with 10 bases in the middle. This CDR3 spans 12 amino acids. The CDR3 bases are TGTGCCAGCAGCTTAGGACGGACAACGCAGTATTTT. Translated, it gives CASSLGRTTQYF. Full variable domain (outside the CDR3, taken from reference TRBV5-6 and TRBJ2-3): DAGVTQSPTHLIKTRGQQVTLRCSPKSGHDTVSWYQQALGQGPQFIFQYYEEEERQRGNFPDRFSGHQFPNYSSELNVNALLLGDSALYLCASSLGRTTQYFGPGTRLTVL.

The chain is built from TRBV6-5 and TRBJ2-7, with 9 positions matching TRBD1. The CDR3 spans 14 residues. The germline gives CDR1 MNHEY, CDR2 SVGAGI. V trimming: 7 bases; J trimming: 3 bases; junction bases outside the gene matches: 7. CDR3 in DNA: TGTGCCAGCAACTTCCGGGACAGGGACTACGAGCAGTACTTC. Its translation: CASNFRDRDYEQYF.

V and J are TRBV13 and TRBJ1-3; D may be TRBD1 (5 bases). V lost 5 bases to trimming and J lost 0 bases, with 8 bases between them. The CDR3 spans 14 residues. Looked up from germline, CDR1 is PRHDT and CDR2 is FYEKMQ (reference sequence). The CDR3 bases are TGTGCCAGCAGCAGGGGAAGCTCTGGAAACACCATATATTTT. Protein product: CASSRGSSGNTIYF.

As to this clone: Germline and junction disagree at one end, which may indicate a read error. The chain joins TRBV3-1 (or the pseudogene TRBV3-2) to TRBJ1-1; a possible D gene is TRBD1 (5 bases). Germline V gene lookup returns CDR1 LGHDT and CDR2 YNNKEL (reference sequence). This CDR3 spans 12 amino acids. The CDR3 reads CASSQDVRQIRF. The CDR3 nucleotides read TGTGCCAGCAGCCAAGATGTGCGACAGATACGTTTT.

The chain recombines TRBV7-9 with TRBJ2-1; D is unclear. The CDR3 extends over 12 amino acids. The germline CDR1 and CDR2 sequences are SEHNR and FQNEAQ (reference sequence). With 5 bases removed from V and 8 bases from J, the gap between germline ends came to 10 bases. The DNA of the CDR3 is TGTGCCAGCAGCCCGTCCTGGGATGAGCAGTTCTTC. The encoded protein is CASSPSWDEQFF.

The rearrangement uses TRBV19 and TRBJ1-5; 8 bases are shared with TRBD1. There are 13 residues in the CDR3. J gave up 9 bases and V 5 bases, and 6 bases lay outside the gene matches. The germline V gene encodes CDR1 LNHDA and CDR2 SQIVND (reference sequence). CDR3 in amino acids: CASSLTTGGPQHF. The CDR3 DNA follows: TGTGCCAGTAGTCTAACTACAGGGGGGCCCCAGCATTTT.

CDR3 protein: CASSYVKTNNEQFF. CDR3 nucleotides: TGTGCCAGCAGTTACGTGAAGACCAACAATGAGCAGTTCTTC. The V and J genes are TRBV6-5 and TRBJ2-1; unclear D gene. Germline assignment: CDR1 MNHEY and CDR2 SVGAGI. V was cut by 2 bases and J by 5 bases, with 10 bases left in between. The CDR3 consists of 14 residues.

The genes are TRBV10-1 and TRBJ1-1, with D perhaps TRBD1 (6 bases). Trimming shortened V by 3 bases and J by 5 bases, and 13 bases separated the two germline ends. Germline CDR1 and CDR2: WNHNN and SYGVQD (reference sequence). This CDR3 comprises 14 residues. This CDR3 reads CASSDRGRGTEAFF. The CDR3 nucleotides read TGCGCCAGCAGTGATCGGGGGCGTGGGACTGAAGCTTTCTTT.

This clone was seen only a few times. The CDR3 DNA reads TGTGCCAGCAGATCACCGTCCTACGAGCAGTACTTC. Its protein is CASRSPSYEQYF. This chain links TRBV28 with TRBJ2-7, with D unclear. Trimming removed 6 bases from V and 1 base from J, with 7 bases in between. The CDR3 totals 12 residues. The germline V gene encodes CDR1 MDHEN and CDR2 SYDVKM.

The chain recombines TRBV6-1 with TRBJ2-7, with 9 bases fitting TRBD1. Looked up from germline, CDR1 is MNHNS and CDR2 is SASEGT. The V gene end was trimmed by 2 bases and the J gene end by 7 bases; junction bases not matched to a gene: 9. The CDR3 loop spans 15 amino acids. The CDR3 loop reads CASSEWTGVVREQYF. The CDR3 region has the DNA TGTGCCAGCAGTGAATGGACAGGGGTAGTAAGGGAGCAGTACTTC.

The chain combines TRBV9 with TRBJ2-7; no firm D call. Deletions cut 3 bases from V and 0 bases from J, with 10 bases between. The CDR3 spans 14 residues. CDR1 is SGDLS, CDR2 YYNGEE, per germline. The CDR3 nucleotides read TGTGCCAGCAGCGCGGACCCGGTCTCCTACGAGCAGTACTTC. This encodes CASSADPVSYEQYF.

The chain employs TRBV28 and TRBJ2-2; 9 nucleotides line up with TRBD1. The germline V gene has CDR1 MDHEN and CDR2 SYDVKM. The CDR3 runs 13 residues. J gave up 10 bases and V 5 bases, and 5 bases lay outside the gene matches. The CDR3 reads CASSTGQGLELFF. The CDR3 DNA reads as TGTGCCAGCAGTACTGGACAGGGGCTGGAGCTGTTTTTT.

The chain combines TRBV7-2 with TRBJ2-3, with D unclear. Trimming took 5 bases from V and 4 from J, leaving 13 bases between them. CDR1 is SGHTA and CDR2 is FQGNSA in the germline V gene. The CDR3 spans 14 residues. CDR3 loop: CASSPSLGSDTQYF. The CDR3 nucleotides read TGTGCCAGCAGCCCCAGTCTAGGTTCAGATACGCAGTATTTT.

The V and J genes are TRBV3-1 (or the pseudogene TRBV3-2) and TRBJ2-2; 10 bases align to TRBD1. Per germline, CDR1 LGHDT and CDR2 YNNKEL (reference sequence). After removal of 1 base from V and 6 bases from J, the junction contained 5 bases not matched to a gene. The CDR3 consists of 16 residues. CDR3: CASSQAGGQGSGELFF. CDR3 coding DNA: TGTGCCAGCAGCCAAGCCGGGGGACAGGGGTCCGGGGAGCTGTTTTTT.

The V gene is TRBV7-2, the J gene TRBJ1-2; D is unresolved. CDR3 length equals 17 residues. Germline CDR1 SGHTA, CDR2 FQGNSA. The germline V and J ends were trimmed by 1 base and 0 bases, with 15 bases remaining between them. The CDR3 is CASSLVAGWGANYGYTF. The CDR3 DNA reads as TGTGCCAGCAGCTTAGTTGCCGGGTGGGGTGCTAACTATGGCTACACCTTC. The full variable domain, with the rest looked up from reference TRBV7-2 and TRBJ1-2, is GAGVSQSPSNKVTEKGKDVELRCDPISGHTALYWYRQSLGQGLEFLIYFQGNSAPDKSGLPSDRFSAERTGGSVSTLTIQRTQQEDSAVYLCASSLVAGWGANYGYTFGSGTRLTVV.

V and J are TRBV10-3 and TRBJ1-2, with D unclear. V dropped 2 bases and J dropped 4 bases, with 11 bases sitting between them. CDR1 is ENHRY, CDR2 SYGVKD, per germline. The CDR3 consists of 14 residues. The CDR3 region has the DNA TGTGCCATCAGTGAGGGGCAGGCCGCCTATGGCTACACCTTC. This gives the protein CAISEGQAAYGYTF.